The source of this T cell receptor (beta chain) is a study of cytomegalovirus exposure and HLA in healthy donors. A word on this clone: No antigen is known for it.

The V gene's germline CDR1 is SGHRS and CDR2 YFSETQ. The J segment lost 4 bases and the V segment lost 0 bases, leaving 3 bases of the junction unmatched. The CDR3 is 14 amino acids. Whole-study findings and limits: Productive rates of about 90% or about 30% were seen for most TCR beta V segments in an earlier analysis.

60 Vbeta and 13 Jbeta primers were used in PCR. TCRdb keeps only in-frame clones here, not all; method: immunoSEQ multiplex PCR. This table holds 150,000 to 200,000 clones, roughly 76% found once. The sequenced sample consisted of PBMCs. The clonotype was recovered from a woman younger than 30 in good health and CMV-seropositive. The genes are TRBV5-1 and TRBJ1-1; 7 positions match TRBD1. The DNA for the CDR3 is TGCGCCAGCAGCTTGGGGCAGGGGGGCACTGAAGCTTTCTTT. Encoded protein: CASSLGQGGTEAFF.